This record covers a single T cell receptor (beta chain). No antigen is known for it. Germline-derived CDR1 and CDR2 are SQVTM and ANQGSEA. V dropped 4 bases and J dropped 6; count of bases not matched to a gene: 14. The CDR3 length is 15 residues. Next came a second PCR, run for roughly 6 to 11 cycles, which used a sample-barcoded 5' primer along with a J-beta primer mix. Via MiXCR, TCRdb re-called the 5' RACE reads, giving one row per CDR3 protein. This sample has roughly 1,000,000 distinct CDR3 sequences, with roughly 24% found just once. The data originate from a study of blood T cells in healthy people across ages. Isolation of PBMCs gave at least 7 million cells per sample. Overall study results and limits: Expanded clonotype changes were possibly confounded by unknown donor CMV status. Conclusively comparing naive with antigen-experienced cells was impossible with unsorted PBMCs.

These data are also associated with another study on T cells of mothers and their children. Turning to that study: A few healthy Caucasian mothers, along with their six children, were the donors.

This receptor was identified in a girl aged 2-9 years in good health. The source material was blood. The chain links TRBV29-1 to TRBJ2-5, with 7 bases matching TRBD2. The CDR3 spells CSVALRLADVKTQYF. For the CDR3, the DNA is TGCAGCGTTGCCCTTAGACTAGCAGATGTAAAGACCCAGTACTTC.